Only a few counts were recorded for the clone carrying this T cell receptor (beta chain). Its antigen is undetermined. In building TCR beta libraries, iRepertoire HTBI primers were used together with Arm-PCR of CDR3 regions. TCRdb analysed the multiplex PCR reads with MiXCR anew, one entry per CDR3 protein. The profile covers over 300,000 distinct CDR3 sequences, with roughly a sixth appearing a single time and roughly 20% taken by the ten largest. V gave up 5 bases and J gave up 8 bases, with 16 bases separating them. The CDR3 sequence is 14 residues long. Germline V CDR1 and CDR2: SGHTA, FQGTGA. Noted time point: newly diagnosed GD, antithyroid drugs for less than 3 months. The TCR library was made from RNA that had been extracted from PBMCs in TRIzol. This entry is derived from a study of regulatory T cells in long-lasting Graves disease. Notes on the study in general: Reduced TCR diversity was observed in persistent Graves' patients versus newly diagnosed patients. It was in persistent disease that TRBV28, TRBJ1-2 and TRBJ2-5 were favored.

Sequencing used peripheral blood mononuclear cells (PBMCs), obtained at new diagnosis, from a patient treated with antithyroid drugs. The sequence derives from a female donor with Graves disease. The V gene is TRBV7-3, the J gene TRBJ2-1; no definite D call. CDR3 in DNA: TGTGCCAGCAGCCCAGCCCCGAACTCCGATGAGCAGTTCTTC. Translating gives CASSPAPNSDEQFF.